The 4 T cell receptor beta chains presented below share a single source sample, sequenced in a study of blood T cell repertoires in COVID-19. Profiled with immunoSEQ multiplex PCR; TCRdb holds only in-frame clones, not every one. The sample lists around 390,000 clones; more than 75% were seen once. Material: PBMCs or T cells enriched from blood (not recorded which). The receptors originated from a woman aged 45-59 years who had recovered from COVID-19.

CDR3 region: CASSLVAGKDEKLFF. CDR3 bases: TGTGCCAGCAGCTTAGTGGCAGGGAAGGATGAAAAACTGTTTTTT. The chain has TRBV7-9 and TRBJ1-4; D possibly corresponds to TRBD1 (5 bases). Per germline, CDR1 SEHNR and CDR2 FQNEAQ (reference sequence). Deletions cut 1 base from V and 6 bases from J, with 12 bases between. CDR3 length: 15 residues.

J is TRBJ1-5 and V is TRBV6-5, with D unresolved. CDR1 and CDR2 from the germline V gene are MNHEY and SVGAGI. V was trimmed by 6 bases and J by 2 bases, leaving 14 bases between them. CDR3 size: 15 residues. The CDR3 DNA reads as TGTGCCAGCAGACATCGAGAGGATGGCAATCAGCCCCAGCATTTT. This encodes CASRHREDGNQPQHF.

The rearrangement links TRBV30 to TRBJ1-2; TRBD1 might be the D (5 bases). Germline V gene data show CDR1 as GTSNPN and CDR2 as SVGIG (reference sequence). Trimming left V 2 bases short and J 4 bases short, with 8 bases between. This CDR3 has 12 residues. In nucleotides, the CDR3 is TGTGCCTGGAGTAGCAGGGTCTATGGCTACACCTTC. It is translated as CAWSSRVYGYTF.

The gene calls are TRBV20-1 and TRBJ1-2; D gene ambiguous. V shed 6 bases and J shed 2 bases, with 7 bases lying between them. The CDR3 extends over 11 amino acids. Per germline, CDR1 DFQATT and CDR2 SNEGSKA (reference sequence). The CDR3 DNA sequence: TGCAGTGCGCCGGGGAACTATGGCTACACCTTC. As protein: CSAPGNYGYTF.